These 22 T cell receptor beta chains came from one sample sequenced in a study of blood T cells in healthy people across ages. Primed by a sample-barcoded 5' primer and a J-beta primer mix, a second PCR proceeded for roughly 6 to 12 cycles. Each CDR3 protein gets one entry after TCRdb re-called the 5' RACE reads with MiXCR. The sample consists of about 1.6 million distinct CDR3 sequences, around 36% of them appearing once. The sequencing input was blood. The receptor source for this set is a woman between 25 and 40 years old in good health.

This clonotype was detected ten times or more. The chain recombines TRBV12-3 or TRBV12-4 with TRBJ2-7; 8 positions agree with TRBD1. Losses at the gene ends were 6 bases for V and 2 bases for J; bases not matched to a gene: 9. The CDR3 has 15 residues. CDR3 amino acids: CASRNDRGLTYEQYF. The CDR3 DNA follows: TGTGCCAGCAGGAACGACAGGGGATTAACCTACGAGCAGTACTTC.

V gene TRBV2 combines with J gene TRBJ2-7; 10 bases map to TRBD1. From germline, CDR1 is SNHLY and CDR2 FYNNEI. The junction had 13 bases not matched to a gene; V was cut back by 6 bases and J by 8 bases. The CDR3 consists of 15 residues. This CDR3 is CASSPDRTGGYQQYF. CDR3 DNA sequence: TGTGCCAGCAGCCCCGATAGGACAGGGGGGTACCAGCAGTACTTC.

This clonotype has more than one count but fewer than ten. The genes are TRBV20-1 and TRBJ1-1, with D hard to call. The CDR3 is made up of 13 amino acids. V shed 1 base and J shed 2 bases, with 8 bases lying between them. Germline V CDR1 and CDR2: DFQATT, SNEGSKA (reference sequence). The DNA of the CDR3 is TGCAGTGCTAGAGCCGGGGTAAACACTGAAGCTTTCTTT. Translated: CSARAGVNTEAFF.

Only a few counts were recorded for this clonotype. The V and J genes are TRBV25-1 and TRBJ2-7; the D is unclear. V was cut by 10 bases and J by 6 bases, with 13 bases left in between. The germline V gene has CDR1 MGHDK and CDR2 SYGVNS. The length of the CDR3 is 11 residues. CDR3 sequence: CAIQSECEQYF. CDR3 nucleotides: TGTGCCATTCAATCGGAATGCGAGCAGTACTTC.

This clonotype was counted a few times. The chain uses TRBV20-1 and TRBJ2-3; 8 bases are a match to TRBD2. CDR3 size: 18 residues. With V trimmed by 0 bases and J by 2 bases, 13 bases remained unmatched. Looked up from germline, CDR1 is DFQATT and CDR2 is SNEGSKA (reference sequence). CDR3 coding DNA: TGCAGTGCTAGAGATCCCCTCCCTACTAGCGGACACACAGATACGCAGTATTTT. This codes for CSARDPLPTSGHTDTQYF.

The chain uses TRBV11-1 and TRBJ2-1; a possible D gene is TRBD2 (5 bases). Germline V gene data show CDR1 as SGHAT and CDR2 as FQDESV (reference sequence). V was trimmed by 0 bases and J by 7 bases, leaving 10 bases between them. CDR3 length: 14 amino acids. CDR3 protein: CASSLAPRGNEQFF. CDR3 nucleotide sequence: TGTGCCAGCAGCTTAGCCCCTCGGGGTAATGAGCAGTTCTTC.

This clonotype was recorded once. This chain links TRBV24-1 with TRBJ2-1; 9 positions agree with TRBD1. CDR1 is KGHDR and CDR2 is SFDVKD in the germline V gene. V trimming: 2 bases; J trimming: 2 bases; junction bases outside the gene matches: 9. CDR3 length: 18 residues. CDR3 amino acids: CATSDYKMGQGTYNEQFF. The CDR3 coding sequence is TGTGCCACCAGTGATTACAAAATGGGACAGGGCACCTACAATGAGCAGTTCTTC.

This clonotype came up a few times. The chain carries TRBV12-3 or TRBV12-4 and TRBJ2-5, with D perhaps assigned TRBD1 or TRBD2 (6 bases each). The CDR3 has 17 amino acids. V dropped 2 bases and J dropped 2 bases, with 18 bases sitting between them. The CDR3, as DNA: TGTGCCAGCAGTTTACGGACTCGGGGGCAGGGGCAAGAGACCCAGTACTTC. Its protein is CASSLRTRGQGQETQYF.

Points on this clonotype: A much larger clonotype is one base distant, so this may be a read error. The chain recombines TRBV15 with TRBJ2-1; 8 bases are a match to TRBD2. Germline CDR1 reads LNHNV; CDR2 reads YYDKDF (reference sequence). The CDR3 length is 17 residues. CDR3 coding DNA: TGTGCCACCGGCAGAGATCCCGGGGGAAGCGGGAGAGGTGAGCAGTTCTTC. Translation gives CATGRDPGGSGRGEQFF.

This clonotype was observed a handful of times. V gene TRBV7-3 combines with J gene TRBJ2-5; TRBD2 might be the D (5 bases). V lost 3 bases to trimming and J lost 5 bases, with 16 bases between them. Looked up from germline, CDR1 is SGHTA and CDR2 is FQGTGA. This CDR3 spans 15 amino acids. Here the CDR3 reads CASSFRGSPGETQYF. For the CDR3, the DNA is TGTGCCAGCAGCTTCCGCGGGTCCCCGGGGGAGACCCAGTACTTC.

The sample holds a few counts of this clonotype. V gene TRBV5-6 combines with J gene TRBJ2-5; the D is unclear. CDR3 size: 14 residues. Germline lookup yields CDR1 SGHDT and CDR2 YYEEEE. Deletions cut 0 bases from V and 4 bases from J, with 10 bases between. CDR3 region: CASSLARHRETQYF. CDR3 DNA: TGTGCCAGCAGCTTGGCACGTCATAGAGAGACCCAGTACTTC.

The genes are TRBV13 and TRBJ2-7; a weak D match, TRBD1 (6 bases). Germline CDR1 PRHDT, CDR2 FYEKMQ (reference sequence). This CDR3 is built from 15 residues. Trimming removed 5 bases from V and 3 bases from J, with 17 bases in between. CDR3 sequence reads: CASSPPGVGGYEQYF. In DNA form, the CDR3 reads TGTGCCAGCAGCCCCCCCGGAGTAGGGGGCTACGAGCAGTACTTC.

The chain joins TRBV7-3 to TRBJ1-1, with D uncertain. Deletions cut 3 bases from V and 3 bases from J, with 8 bases between. CDR3 length: 13 amino acids. Germline CDR1 is SGHTA and CDR2 is FQGTGA. The CDR3: CASSFGFHTEAFF. In DNA, the CDR3 is TGTGCCAGCAGCTTCGGGTTCCACACTGAAGCTTTCTTT.

This sequence joins TRBV9 and TRBJ2-1; D perhaps matches TRBD2 (6 bases). CDR1 is SGDLS, CDR2 YYNGEE, per germline. This CDR3 spans 14 amino acids. The ends were cut back, 3 bases at V and 6 bases at J, with 13 bases in the middle. The CDR3 nucleotides read TGTGCCAGCAGCGACGAGGGAGGAGCCAATGAGCAGTTCTTC. It codes for CASSDEGGANEQFF.

This clonotype appeared a few times. CDR3 loop: CASSTALLAGAYNEQFF. CDR3 nucleotide sequence: TGCGCCAGCAGCACGGCCCTACTAGCGGGAGCCTACAATGAGCAGTTCTTC. V gene TRBV5-1 combines with J gene TRBJ2-1; 11 bases align to TRBD2. The CDR3 covers 17 residues. The junction had 8 bases not matched to a gene; V was cut back by 4 bases and J by 2 bases. Germline V gene data show CDR1 as SGHRS and CDR2 as YFSETQ.

A remark on this clonotype: The junction departs from the called germline gene at one end, perhaps through a read error. Here the CDR3 reads CASRRAANTETFF. In DNA, the CDR3 is TGTGCCAGCAGACGGGCAGCGAACACTGAAACTTTCTTT. This chain joins TRBV9 and TRBJ1-1, with D unresolved. CDR1 and CDR2 (germline): SGDLS, YYNGEE. The CDR3 runs to 13 residues.

For the CDR3, the DNA is TGTGCCAGCAGCCAAAGTCGGAACAGTAGAAACATTCAGTACTTC. This sequence encodes CASSQSRNSRNIQYF. The rearrangement joins TRBV5-5 to TRBJ2-4; D is uncertain. Trimming took off 4 bases at V and 6 bases at J, with 17 bases between the two ends. The CDR3 has 15 residues. In germline, CDR1 is SGHKS, CDR2 YYEKEE (reference sequence).

This clonotype came up a few times. This rearrangement joins TRBV11-2 to TRBJ2-7, with a tentative D call TRBD2 (6 bases). This CDR3 has 16 residues. The V gene lost 4 bases and the J gene lost 6 bases, with 22 bases spanning the gap. The germline V gene encodes CDR1 SGHAT and CDR2 FQNNGV. CDR3 sequence reads: CASSSIAGLGVGEQYF. Here the CDR3 DNA reads TGTGCCAGCAGCTCGATTGCGGGACTCGGGGTCGGCGAGCAGTACTTC.

This clonotype was observed a few times. The V call is TRBV20-1, the J call TRBJ2-3, with 9 nucleotides matching TRBD2. The CDR3 is 14 residues long. V lost 6 bases, J lost 3 bases, and 7 bases stayed unmatched. Germline V gene data show CDR1 as DFQATT and CDR2 as SNEGSKA (reference sequence). The CDR3 region is CSAPGTSFTDTQYF. CDR3 sequence (DNA): TGCAGTGCCCCCGGGACTAGCTTTACAGATACGCAGTATTTT.

The chain couples TRBV25-1 to TRBJ2-4; the match to TRBD1 covers 8 bases. The DNA end is more similar to TRBJ2-7, so the J call may be wrong. Germline V gene sequence: CDR1 MGHDK, CDR2 SYGVNS. The length of the CDR3 is 15 residues. CDR3 protein: CASSDYPHTGGEQYF. In DNA form, the CDR3 reads TGTGCCAGCAGTGACTACCCCCACACAGGGGGCGAGCAGTACTTC.

The chain carries TRBV27 and TRBJ2-1, with 7 bases identical to TRBD2. Trimming took 5 bases from V and 6 from J; bases not matched to a gene: 13. This CDR3 is built from 16 residues. The germline gives CDR1 MNHEY, CDR2 SMNVEV (reference sequence). The CDR3 loop is CASSTKGREWRNEQFF. The CDR3 region has the DNA TGTGCCAGCAGTACCAAGGGGCGGGAGTGGCGCAATGAGCAGTTCTTC.

This clonotype has just a few counts. This chain links TRBV6-6 with TRBJ1-5; 7 bases agree with TRBD1. CDR1 and CDR2 from the germline V gene are MNHNY and SVGAGI (reference sequence). The CDR3 loop spans 15 amino acids. With V trimmed by 5 bases and J by 2 bases, 6 bases remained unmatched. CDR3 region: CASSPDDRGNQPQHF. CDR3 sequence (DNA): TGTGCCAGCAGTCCCGACGACAGGGGCAATCAGCCCCAGCATTTT.